Listed below are T cell receptor beta chains from one sample, sequenced in a study of T cells after yellow fever vaccination. TCRdb reanalysed the 5' RACE reads using MiXCR and keeps one entry per CDR3 protein. The table records some 300,000 distinct CDR3 sequences, 3% to 4.5% of them present only once. This sample comprised PBMCs, obtained on the day of the yellow fever booster vaccination. All receptors come from a young man who received the YFV17D yellow fever vaccine. CDR3s include the opening cysteine and the closing phenylalanine or tryptophan. A D gene is named only where the DNA matches it firmly. Some rows have no size entry. The others give once, few or many, or a class for an expanded clone.

D	V	J	size	CDR3
-	TRBV3-1	TRBJ2-3	-	CASSGRRVTDTQYF
-	TRBV4-1	TRBJ1-2	many	CASGLEPGGLYGYTF
-	TRBV24-1	TRBJ2-6	-	CATSEVDLSSGANVLTF
-	TRBV27	TRBJ2-1	few	CASSRTGGGTYNEQFF
TRBD1	TRBV6-5	TRBJ2-1	-	CASSLGQLNSNEQFF
-	TRBV5-6	TRBJ1-1	many	CASSVNQGWGEAFF
-	TRBV5-1	TRBJ1-6	many	CASSESIEVSSSPLHF
-	TRBV28	TRBJ2-3	many	CATSGGSTDTQYF
-	TRBV4-3	TRBJ2-2	many	CASSGSGGQISGELFF
TRBD2	TRBV6-4	TRBJ2-3	many	CASSASGGDSTDTQYF
TRBD1	TRBV5-1	TRBJ2-5	few	CASSPGQGTPETQYF
-	TRBV20-1	TRBJ2-7	many	CSAKSPGRSYEQYF
-	TRBV4-3	TRBJ2-1	-	CASSLYLGREQFF
-	TRBV6-2/TRBV6-3	TRBJ1-1	many	CASNTWVGTEAFF
-	TRBV20-1	TRBJ1-1	few	CSARGQSSEAFF
-	TRBV10-3	TRBJ2-3	many	CAISEGYDTQYF